The 6 T cell receptor beta chains below come from one sample, sequenced in a study of spatial heterogeneity in lung cancer (dated by TCRdb to 2018 to 2020). Library construction relied on 5' RACE. The listed sequencing device is NextSeq 500. TCRdb reanalyzed the raw reads on its own, using fastp at Q25 for trimming and MiXCR for clone calling, and kept in-frame beta chains. CDR3 protein sequences are deduplicated, and each keeps its most common genes and DNA. This sample has tens of thousands of distinct CDR3 sequences in its table, and roughly 14% of those were observed once. The top ten hold 7.2% of the sample. Explained via the paper, the time point label denotes: sample taken at primary tumor resection. For TCR sequencing, whole RNA was extracted from tumor and nontumor lung tissue, or from cryopreserved PBMC samples, and no cell sorting was done. This specimen consisted of PBMCs, obtained at surgery. These receptors were taken from a male donor with early-stage non-small cell lung cancer.

In this sample, this clonotype turned up a few times. The gene calls are TRBV20-1 and TRBJ2-7; 7 nucleotides agree with TRBD2. This CDR3 has 15 amino acids. V dropped 0 bases and J dropped 3; count of bases not matched to a gene: 8. Germline V gene sequence: CDR1 DFQATT, CDR2 SNEGSKA (reference sequence). CDR3 DNA sequence: TGCAGTGCTAGAGAATCGGGTAGCGGGCGCTACGAGCAGTACTTC. This sequence encodes CSARESGSGRYEQYF.

This chain uses TRBV6-2 or TRBV6-3 with TRBJ1-1; D call uncertain. Trimming removed 0 bases at V and 1 base at J, with 15 bases between. The CDR3 loop spans 17 amino acids. CDR1 is MNHEY and CDR2 is SVGEGT in the germline V gene. The CDR3 is CASSYSQRVPKNTEAFF. CDR3 nucleotide sequence: TGTGCCAGCAGTTACTCACAGCGGGTTCCGAAGAACACTGAAGCTTTCTTT.

J is TRBJ2-1 and V is TRBV27; D uncertain. CDR3 length equals 15 residues. V was trimmed by 2 bases and J by 2 bases, leaving 10 bases between them. CDR1 is MNHEY, CDR2 SMNVEV, per germline (reference sequence). The CDR3 DNA is TGTGCCAGCAGTTTAACGGCAACGGCCTACAATGAGCAGTTCTTC. It yields the protein CASSLTATAYNEQFF.

This clonotype has at least ten counts. The chain has TRBV2 and TRBJ2-7; D gene unclear. The CDR3 consists of 15 residues. V shed 0 bases and J shed 6 bases, with 15 bases lying between them. Germline V gene sequence: CDR1 SNHLY, CDR2 FYNNEI. For the CDR3, the DNA is TGTGCCAGCAGTGAAGCAGTCGGTCCGTCGTCCGAGCAGTACTTC. It specifies CASSEAVGPSSEQYF.

A few counts support this clonotype. The V and J genes are TRBV4-2 and TRBJ2-2; 9 bases agree with TRBD2. The CDR3 sequence is 17 residues long. V lost 2 bases, J lost 4 bases, and 8 bases stayed unmatched. The germline gives CDR1 LGHNA, CDR2 YNFKEQ. CDR3 region: CASSQLPGLARTGELFF. CDR3 nucleotides: TGTGCCAGCAGCCAACTTCCGGGACTAGCCCGCACCGGGGAGCTGTTTTTT.

Many counts were recorded for this clonotype. J is TRBJ2-3 and V is TRBV7-9, with unresolved D. The CDR3 runs 14 residues. From germline, CDR1 is SEHNR and CDR2 FQNEAQ (reference sequence). The germline V and J ends were trimmed by 4 bases and 2 bases, with 10 bases remaining between them. Here the CDR3 reads CASSSPGNTDTQYF. DNA of the CDR3: TGTGCCAGCAGCTCACCCGGAAACACAGATACGCAGTATTTT.